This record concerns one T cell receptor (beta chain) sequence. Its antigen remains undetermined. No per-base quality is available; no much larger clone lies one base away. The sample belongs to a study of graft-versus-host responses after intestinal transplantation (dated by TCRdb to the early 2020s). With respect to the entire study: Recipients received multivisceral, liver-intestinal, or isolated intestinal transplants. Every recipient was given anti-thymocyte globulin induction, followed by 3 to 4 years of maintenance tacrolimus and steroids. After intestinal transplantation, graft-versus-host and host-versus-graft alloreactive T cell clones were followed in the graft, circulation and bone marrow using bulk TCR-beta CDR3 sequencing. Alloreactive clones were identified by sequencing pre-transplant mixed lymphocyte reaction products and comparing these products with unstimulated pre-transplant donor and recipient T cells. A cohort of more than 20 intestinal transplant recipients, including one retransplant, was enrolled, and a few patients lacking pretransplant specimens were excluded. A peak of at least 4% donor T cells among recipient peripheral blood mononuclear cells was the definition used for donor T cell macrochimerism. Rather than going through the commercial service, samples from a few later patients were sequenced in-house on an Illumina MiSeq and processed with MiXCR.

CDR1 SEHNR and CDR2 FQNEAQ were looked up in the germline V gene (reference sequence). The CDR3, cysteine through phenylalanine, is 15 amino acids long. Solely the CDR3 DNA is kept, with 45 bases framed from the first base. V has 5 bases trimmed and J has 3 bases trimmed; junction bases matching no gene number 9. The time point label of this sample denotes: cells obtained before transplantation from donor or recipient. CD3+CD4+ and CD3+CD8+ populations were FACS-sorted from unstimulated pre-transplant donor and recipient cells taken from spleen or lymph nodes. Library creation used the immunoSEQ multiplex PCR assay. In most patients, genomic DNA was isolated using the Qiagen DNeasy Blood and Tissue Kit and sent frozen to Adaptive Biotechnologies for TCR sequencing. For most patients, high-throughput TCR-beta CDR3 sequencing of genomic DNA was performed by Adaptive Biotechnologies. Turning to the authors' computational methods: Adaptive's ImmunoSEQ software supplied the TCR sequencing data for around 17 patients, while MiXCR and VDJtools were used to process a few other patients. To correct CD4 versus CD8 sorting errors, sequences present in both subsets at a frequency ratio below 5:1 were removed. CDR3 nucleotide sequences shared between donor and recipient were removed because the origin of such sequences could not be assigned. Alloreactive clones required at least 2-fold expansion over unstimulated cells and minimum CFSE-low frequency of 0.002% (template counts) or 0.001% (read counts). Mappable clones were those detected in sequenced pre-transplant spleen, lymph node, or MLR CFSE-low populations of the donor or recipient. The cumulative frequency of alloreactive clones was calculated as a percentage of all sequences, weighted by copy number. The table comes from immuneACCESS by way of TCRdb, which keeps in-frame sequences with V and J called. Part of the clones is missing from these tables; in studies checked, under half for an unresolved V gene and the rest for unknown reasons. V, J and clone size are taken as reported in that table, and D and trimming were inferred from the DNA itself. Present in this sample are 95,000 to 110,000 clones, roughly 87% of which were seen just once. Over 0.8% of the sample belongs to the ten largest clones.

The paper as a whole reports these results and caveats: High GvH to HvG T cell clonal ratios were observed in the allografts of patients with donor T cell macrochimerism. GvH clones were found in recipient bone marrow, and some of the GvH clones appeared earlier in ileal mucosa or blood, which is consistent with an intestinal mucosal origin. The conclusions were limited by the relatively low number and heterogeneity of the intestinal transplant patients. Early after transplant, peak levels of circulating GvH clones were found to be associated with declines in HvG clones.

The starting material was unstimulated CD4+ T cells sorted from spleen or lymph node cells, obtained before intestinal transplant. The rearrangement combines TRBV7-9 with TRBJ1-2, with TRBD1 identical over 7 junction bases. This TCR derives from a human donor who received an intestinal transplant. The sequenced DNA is TGTGCCAGCAGCCTCTCGACAGGGTTGTACTATGGCTACACCTTC. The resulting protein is CASSLSTGLYYGYTF.